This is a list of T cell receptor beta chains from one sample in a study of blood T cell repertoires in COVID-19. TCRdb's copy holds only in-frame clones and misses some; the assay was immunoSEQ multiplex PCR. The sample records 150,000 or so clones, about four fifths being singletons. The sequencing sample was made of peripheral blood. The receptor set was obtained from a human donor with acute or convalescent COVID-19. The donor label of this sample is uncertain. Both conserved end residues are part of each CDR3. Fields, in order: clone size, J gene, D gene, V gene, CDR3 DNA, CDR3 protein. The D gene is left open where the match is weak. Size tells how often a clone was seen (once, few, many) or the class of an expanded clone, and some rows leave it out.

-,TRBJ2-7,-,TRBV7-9,TGTGCCAGCAGCTTAACTACTATAGGCGAGCAGTACTTC,CASSLTTIGEQYF
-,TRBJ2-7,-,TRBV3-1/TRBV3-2,TGTGCCAGCGGGGGGAGGAACGAGCAGTACTTC,CASGGRNEQYF
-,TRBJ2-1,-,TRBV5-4,TGTGCCAGCAGGGAAGGAGGGGTCTGGGCGTCCTACAATGAGCAGTTCTTC,CASREGGVWASYNEQFF
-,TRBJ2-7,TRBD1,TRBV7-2,TGTGCCAGCAGCTTAGGGGGCAGACAGGGTCGAGATTACGAGCAGTACTTC,CASSLGGRQGRDYEQYF
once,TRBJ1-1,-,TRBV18,TGTGCCAGCTCACCTTCACAGACAGCGAACACTGAAGCTTTCTTT,CASSPSQTANTEAFF
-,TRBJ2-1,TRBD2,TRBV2,TGTGCCAGCAGCGGGACTAGCGGGGGGGCGTGGCAGTTCTTC,CASSGTSGGAWQFF
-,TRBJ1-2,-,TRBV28,TGTGCCAGCAGTCCGACAGTCTATGGCTACACCTTC,CASSPTVYGYTF
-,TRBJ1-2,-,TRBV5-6,TGTGCCAGCGGGGCCCCACCCCAGGGCTACTATGGCTACACCTTC,CASGAPPQGYYGYTF
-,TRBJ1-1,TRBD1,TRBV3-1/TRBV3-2,TGTGCCAGCAGCTCGGGACAGCTGAACACTGAAGCTTTCTTT,CASSSGQLNTEAFF
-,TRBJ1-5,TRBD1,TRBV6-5,TGTGCCAGTAGACAGGGGTCCGGCAATCAGCCCCAGCATTTT,CASRQGSGNQPQHF
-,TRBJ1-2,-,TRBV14,TGTGCCAGCAGCCAAGATACAGGGCATTACTATGGCTACACCTTC,CASSQDTGHYYGYTF
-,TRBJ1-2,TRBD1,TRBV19,TGTGCCAGTAGTCGACAGGGTCTCTATGGCTACACCTTC,CASSRQGLYGYTF
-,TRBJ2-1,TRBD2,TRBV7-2,TGTGCCAGCAGCGCATGGGTCGGGGGGGCCTACAATGAGCAGTTCTTC,CASSAWVGGAYNEQFF
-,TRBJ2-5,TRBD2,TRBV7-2,TGTGCCAGCAGCTCCCTAGCGGGGGGTCTTATTACAAAGACCCAGTACTTC,CASSSLAGGLITKTQYF
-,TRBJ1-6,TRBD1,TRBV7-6,TGTGCCAGCAGCTTAGTTACAGGGGGCGCTGGGGCACAGAATTCACCCCTCCACTTT,CASSLVTGGAGAQNSPLHF
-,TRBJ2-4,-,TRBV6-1,TGTGCCAGCAGTGAAACAACCCGATTGTACCAAAACATTCAGTACTTC,CASSETTRLYQNIQYF
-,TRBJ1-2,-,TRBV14,TGTGCCAGCAGCCATAGGGGCCCCTATGGCTACACCTTC,CASSHRGPYGYTF
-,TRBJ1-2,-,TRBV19,TGTGCCAGTAGTATCGACACGGCAGTCTATGGCTACACCTTC,CASSIDTAVYGYTF
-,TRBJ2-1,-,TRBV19,TGTGCCAGTAGAGCCTTTGACAGATACAATGAGCAGTTCTTC,CASRAFDRYNEQFF
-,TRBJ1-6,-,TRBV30,TGTGCCTGGACAGCCGGGGATTCACCCCTCCACTTT,CAWTAGDSPLHF
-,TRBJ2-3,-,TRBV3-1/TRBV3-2,TGTGCCAGCAGCCACGGCCCCGGGTACATCTCGCAGTATTTT,CASSHGPGYISQYF
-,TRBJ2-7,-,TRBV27,TGTGCCAGCAGATTGCGGGACAGCTCCTACGAGCAGTACTTC,CASRLRDSSYEQYF
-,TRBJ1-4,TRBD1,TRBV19,TGTGCCAGTAGTGTCACGGGACAGGGATATGAAAAACTGTTTTTT,CASSVTGQGYEKLFF
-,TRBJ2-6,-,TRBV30,TGTGCCTGGAGTGCGGAGGGGGATGGCCGGGACAGTAACGTCCTGACTTTC,CAWSAEGDGRDSNVLTF
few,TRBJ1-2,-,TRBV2,TGTGCCAGCAGTTTCGTTTTTAACTATGGCTACACCTTC,CASSFVFNYGYTF
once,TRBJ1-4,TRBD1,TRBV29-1,TGCAGCGTTGTCGATATGAATCGGTTGGGACAGGGGGGTGAAAAACTGTTTTTT,CSVVDMNRLGQGGEKLFF
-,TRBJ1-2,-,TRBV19,TGTGCCAAGCCAGGTCGGAGGGGCTATGGCTACACCTTC,CAKPGRRGYGYTF
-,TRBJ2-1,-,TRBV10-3,TGTGCCATCAGTGATTTGGGGCAGTACAATGAGCAGTTCTTC,CAISDLGQYNEQFF
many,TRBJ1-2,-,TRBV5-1,TGCGCCAGCAGCTTGACAGGTCCGGAGGGCTACACCTTC,CASSLTGPEGYTF
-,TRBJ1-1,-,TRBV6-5,TGTGCCAGCAGCAGGAAGTGGGACACTGAAGCTTTCTTT,CASSRKWDTEAFF
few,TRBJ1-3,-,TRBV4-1,TGCGCCAGCAGCCAAGAACCCGGCCGGGGAGCTGGAAACACCATATATTTT,CASSQEPGRGAGNTIYF
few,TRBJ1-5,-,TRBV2,TGTGCCAGCAGTGAACAGTTATATCAGCCCCAGCATTTT,CASSEQLYQPQHF
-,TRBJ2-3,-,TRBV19,TGTGCCAGTAGCCCCCCGAGGGCAGGCCCTTCCACAGATACGCAGTATTTT,CASSPPRAGPSTDTQYF
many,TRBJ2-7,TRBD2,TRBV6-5,TGTGCCAGCCAAACGGGAGGGGCCAGCTCCTACGAGCAGTACTTC,CASQTGGASSYEQYF
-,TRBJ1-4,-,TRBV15,TGTGCCACCAGCAGTGTCGGGGGACCTAATGAAAAACTGTTTTTT,CATSSVGGPNEKLFF
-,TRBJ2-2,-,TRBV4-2,TGTGCCAGCAGCCTTTTACAGGTCACCGGGGAGCTGTTTTTT,CASSLLQVTGELFF
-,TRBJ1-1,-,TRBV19,TGTGCCAGTAACGCGGTCATGAACACTGAAGCTTTCTTT,CASNAVMNTEAFF
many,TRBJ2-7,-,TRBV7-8,TGTGCCAGCAGCTCGAGAAGGTTACAGGGTTACGAGCAGTACTTC,CASSSRRLQGYEQYF
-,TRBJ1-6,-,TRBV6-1,TGTGCCAGCAGCCCCCACAGGGATAATTCACCCCTCCACTTT,CASSPHRDNSPLHF
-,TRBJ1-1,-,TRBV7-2,TGTGCCAGCAGCTTAGCGGGCCGAGAGACTGAAGCTTTCTTT,CASSLAGRETEAFF
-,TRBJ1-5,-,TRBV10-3,TGTGCCATCAGTGACAGGGCCAGCAATCAGCCCCAGCATTTT,CAISDRASNQPQHF
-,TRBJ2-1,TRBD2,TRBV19,TGTGCCAGTAACCCTAGCGGGGGAGGGGATGAGCAGTTCTTC,CASNPSGGGDEQFF
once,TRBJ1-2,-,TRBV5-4,TGTGCCAGCAGTAACCGGGGCTATGGCTACACCTTC,CASSNRGYGYTF
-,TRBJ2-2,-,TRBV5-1,TGCGCCAGCAAGGCGGGGTCCGGGGAGCTGTTTTTT,CASKAGSGELFF
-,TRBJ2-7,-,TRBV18,TGTGCCAGCTCACCACCGAGGGACTTCCTAAACGAGCAGTACTTC,CASSPPRDFLNEQYF
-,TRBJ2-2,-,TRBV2,TGTGCCAGCAATTTGGTCAGCGCGAACACCGGGGAGCTGTTTTTT,CASNLVSANTGELFF
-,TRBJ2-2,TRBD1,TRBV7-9,TGTGCCAGCAGCCCCAGACAGGGGGCCAACGGGGAGCTGTTTTTT,CASSPRQGANGELFF
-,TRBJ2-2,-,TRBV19,TGTGCCAGTAGTATAATAGCGGCCGGGGAGCTGTTTTTT,CASSIIAAGELFF
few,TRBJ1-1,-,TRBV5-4,TGTGCCAGCAGCGTGCCCGCGGGGAACACTGAAGCTTTCTTT,CASSVPAGNTEAFF
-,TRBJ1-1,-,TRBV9,TGTGCCAGCAGTTCTCACGGACAGCTCATTAACACTGAAGCTTTCTTT,CASSSHGQLINTEAFF
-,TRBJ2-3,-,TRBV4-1,TGCGCCAGCAGCCAAGATCCTATCGGCGCGGGGGCGGATACGCAGTATTTT,CASSQDPIGAGADTQYF
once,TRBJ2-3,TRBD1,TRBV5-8,TGTGCCAGCAGCTCTAGACAGGGGAGCACAGATACGCAGTATTTT,CASSSRQGSTDTQYF
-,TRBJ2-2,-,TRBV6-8,TGTGCCAGCAGTTACCCCCTCGGACAGGGAGGGGCCGGGGAGCTGTTTTTT,CASSYPLGQGGAGELFF